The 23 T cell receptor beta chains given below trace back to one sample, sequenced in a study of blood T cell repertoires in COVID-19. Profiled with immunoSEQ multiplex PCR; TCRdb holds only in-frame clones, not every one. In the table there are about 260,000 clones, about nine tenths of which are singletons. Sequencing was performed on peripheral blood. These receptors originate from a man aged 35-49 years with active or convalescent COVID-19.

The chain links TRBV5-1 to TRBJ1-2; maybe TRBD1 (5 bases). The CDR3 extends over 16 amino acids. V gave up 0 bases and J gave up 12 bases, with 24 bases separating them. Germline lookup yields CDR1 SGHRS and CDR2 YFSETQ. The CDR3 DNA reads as TGCGCCAGCAGCTTGGGACAGAAGCAGGGTTTCAGTTGGGACACCTTC. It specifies CASSLGQKQGFSWDTF.

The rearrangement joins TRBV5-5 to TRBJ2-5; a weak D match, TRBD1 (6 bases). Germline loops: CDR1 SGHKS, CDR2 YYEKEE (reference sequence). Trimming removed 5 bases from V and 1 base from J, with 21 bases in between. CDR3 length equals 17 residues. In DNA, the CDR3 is TGTGCCAGCAGTTTTGTGCTTTCCGGGACACGCCAAGAGACCCAGTACTTC. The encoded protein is CASSFVLSGTRQETQYF.

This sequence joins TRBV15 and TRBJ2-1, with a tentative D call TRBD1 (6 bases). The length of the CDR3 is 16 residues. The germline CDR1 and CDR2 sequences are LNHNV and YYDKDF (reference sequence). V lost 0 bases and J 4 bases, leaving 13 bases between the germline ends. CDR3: CATSRDGQGQYNEQFF. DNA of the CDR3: TGTGCCACCAGCAGAGATGGGCAGGGACAATACAATGAGCAGTTCTTC.

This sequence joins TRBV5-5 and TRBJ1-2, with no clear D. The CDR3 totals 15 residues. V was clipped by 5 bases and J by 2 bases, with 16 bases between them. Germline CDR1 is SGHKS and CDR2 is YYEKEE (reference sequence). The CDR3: CASRPSGGANYGYTF. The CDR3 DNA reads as TGTGCCAGCAGACCTTCCGGTGGAGCAAACTATGGCTACACCTTC.

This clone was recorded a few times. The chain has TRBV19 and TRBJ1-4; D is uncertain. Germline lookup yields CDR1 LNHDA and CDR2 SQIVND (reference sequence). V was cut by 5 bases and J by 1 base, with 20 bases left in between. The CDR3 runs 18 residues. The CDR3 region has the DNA TGTGCCAGTAGTTGGAGGGCGCTCAGACCACTAACTAATGAAAAACTGTTTTTT. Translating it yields CASSWRALRPLTNEKLFF.

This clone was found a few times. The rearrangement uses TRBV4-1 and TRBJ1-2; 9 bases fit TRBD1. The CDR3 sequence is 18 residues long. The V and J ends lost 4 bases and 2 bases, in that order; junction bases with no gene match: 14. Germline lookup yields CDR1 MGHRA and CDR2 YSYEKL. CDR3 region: CASSPLLLQGASNYGYTF. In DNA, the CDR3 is TGCGCCAGCAGCCCATTACTCCTACAGGGGGCGTCCAACTATGGCTACACCTTC.

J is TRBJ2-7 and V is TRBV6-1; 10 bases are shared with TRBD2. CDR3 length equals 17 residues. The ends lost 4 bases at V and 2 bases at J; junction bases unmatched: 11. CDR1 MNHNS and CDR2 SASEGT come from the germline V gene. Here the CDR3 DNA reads TGTGCCAGCAGTGTGGAGCGGGGGGGCTACGGAACCTACGAGCAGTACTTC. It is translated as CASSVERGGYGTYEQYF.

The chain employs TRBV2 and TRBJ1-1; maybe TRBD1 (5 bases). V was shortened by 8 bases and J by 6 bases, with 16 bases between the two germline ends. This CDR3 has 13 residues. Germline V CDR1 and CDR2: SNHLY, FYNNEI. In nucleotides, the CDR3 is TGTGCCAGCGGCAAGGGGATGTTCTCTGAAGCTTTCTTT. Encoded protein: CASGKGMFSEAFF. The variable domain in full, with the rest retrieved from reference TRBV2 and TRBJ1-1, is EPEVTQTPSHQVTQMGQEVILRCVPISNHLYFYWYRQILGQKVEFLVSFYNNEISEKSEIFDDQFSVERPDGSNFTLKIRSTKLEDSAMYFCASGKGMFSEAFFGQGTRLTVV.

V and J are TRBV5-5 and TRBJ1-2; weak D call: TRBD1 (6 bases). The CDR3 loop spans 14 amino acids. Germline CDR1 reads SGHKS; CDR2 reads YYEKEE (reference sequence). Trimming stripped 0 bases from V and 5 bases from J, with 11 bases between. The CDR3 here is CASSLGAGEYGYTF. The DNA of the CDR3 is TGTGCCAGCAGCTTGGGGGCAGGGGAGTATGGCTACACCTTC.

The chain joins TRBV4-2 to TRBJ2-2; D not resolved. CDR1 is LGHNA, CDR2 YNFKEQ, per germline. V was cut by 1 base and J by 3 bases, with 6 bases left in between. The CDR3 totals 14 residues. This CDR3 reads CASSQGVDTGELFF. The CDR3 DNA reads TGTGCCAGCAGCCAAGGAGTGGACACCGGGGAGCTGTTTTTT.

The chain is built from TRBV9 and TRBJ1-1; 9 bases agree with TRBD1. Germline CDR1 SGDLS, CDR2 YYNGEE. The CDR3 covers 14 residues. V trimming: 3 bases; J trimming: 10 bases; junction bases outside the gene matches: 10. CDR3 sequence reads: CASSAVTGGNAAFF. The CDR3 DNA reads TGTGCCAGCAGCGCAGTTACAGGGGGCAATGCAGCTTTCTTT.

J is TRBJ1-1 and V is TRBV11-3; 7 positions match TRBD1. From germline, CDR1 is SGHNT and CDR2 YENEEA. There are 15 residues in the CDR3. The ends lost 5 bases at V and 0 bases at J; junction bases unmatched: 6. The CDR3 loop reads CASSRPGQMNTEAFF. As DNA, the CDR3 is TGTGCCAGCAGCCGACCGGGACAGATGAACACTGAAGCTTTCTTT.

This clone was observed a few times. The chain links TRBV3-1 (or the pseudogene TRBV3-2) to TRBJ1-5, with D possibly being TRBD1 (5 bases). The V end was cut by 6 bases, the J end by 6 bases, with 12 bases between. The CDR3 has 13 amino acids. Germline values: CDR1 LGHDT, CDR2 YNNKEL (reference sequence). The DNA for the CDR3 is TGTGCCAGCAGTATACGGGGGGGTCAGCCCCAGCATTTT. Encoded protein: CASSIRGGQPQHF.

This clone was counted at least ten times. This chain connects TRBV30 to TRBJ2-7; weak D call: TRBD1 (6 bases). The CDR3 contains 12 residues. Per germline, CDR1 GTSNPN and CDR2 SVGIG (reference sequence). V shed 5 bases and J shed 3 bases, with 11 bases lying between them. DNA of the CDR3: TGTGCCTGGGGTACAGGGATCTACGAGCAGTACTTC. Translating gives CAWGTGIYEQYF.

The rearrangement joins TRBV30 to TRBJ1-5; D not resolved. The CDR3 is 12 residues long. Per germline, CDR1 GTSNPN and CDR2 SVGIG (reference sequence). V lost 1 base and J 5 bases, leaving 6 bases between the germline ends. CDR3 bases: TGTGCCTGGAGTGCCTCCGATCAGCCCCAGCATTTT. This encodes CAWSASDQPQHF.

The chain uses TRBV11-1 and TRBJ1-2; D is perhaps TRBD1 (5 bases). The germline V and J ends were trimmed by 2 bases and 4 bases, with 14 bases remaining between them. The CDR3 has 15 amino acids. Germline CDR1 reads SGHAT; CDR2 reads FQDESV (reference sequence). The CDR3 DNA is TGTGCCAGCAGCTTATCGTCCGTAGACAGCTATGGCTACACCTTC. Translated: CASSLSSVDSYGYTF.

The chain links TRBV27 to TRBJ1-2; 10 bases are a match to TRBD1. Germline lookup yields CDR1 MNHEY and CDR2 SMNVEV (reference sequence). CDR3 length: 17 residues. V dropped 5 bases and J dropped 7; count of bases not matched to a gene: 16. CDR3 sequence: CASSNYWDRGVSSGYTF. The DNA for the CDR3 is TGTGCCAGCAGTAACTATTGGGACAGGGGAGTGAGTAGTGGCTACACCTTC.

The chain's CDR3 is CASSLVGRDTEAFF. As DNA, the CDR3 is TGTGCCAGCAGCTTAGTAGGCAGGGACACTGAAGCTTTCTTT. The genes are TRBV11-3 and TRBJ1-1; maybe TRBD1 (5 bases). Per germline, CDR1 SGHNT and CDR2 YENEEA. V dropped 1 base and J dropped 3 bases, with 9 bases sitting between them. The CDR3 totals 14 residues.

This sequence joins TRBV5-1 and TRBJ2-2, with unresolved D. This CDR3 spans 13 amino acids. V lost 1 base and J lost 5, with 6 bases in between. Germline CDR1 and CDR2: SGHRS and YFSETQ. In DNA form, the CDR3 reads TGCGCCAGCAGCTTGTTCCCAACCGGGGAGCTGTTTTTT. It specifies CASSLFPTGELFF.

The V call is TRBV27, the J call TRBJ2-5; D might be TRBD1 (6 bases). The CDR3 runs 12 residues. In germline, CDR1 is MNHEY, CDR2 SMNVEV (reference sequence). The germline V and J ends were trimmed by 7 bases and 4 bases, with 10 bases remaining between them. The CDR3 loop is CASKDSVETQYF. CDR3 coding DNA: TGTGCCAGCAAGGACAGTGTAGAGACCCAGTACTTC.

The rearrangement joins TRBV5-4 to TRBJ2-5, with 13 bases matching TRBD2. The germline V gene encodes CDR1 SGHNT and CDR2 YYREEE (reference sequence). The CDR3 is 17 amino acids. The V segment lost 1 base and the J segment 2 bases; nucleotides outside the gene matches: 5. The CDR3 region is CASSLPGLAGRQETQYF. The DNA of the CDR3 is TGTGCCAGCAGCTTGCCGGGACTAGCGGGGCGTCAAGAGACCCAGTACTTC.

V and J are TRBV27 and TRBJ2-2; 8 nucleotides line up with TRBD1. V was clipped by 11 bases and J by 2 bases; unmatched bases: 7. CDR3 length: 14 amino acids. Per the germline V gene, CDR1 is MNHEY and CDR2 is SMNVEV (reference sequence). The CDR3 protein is CALGPGGNTGELFF. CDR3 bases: TGTGCCTTAGGACCAGGGGGCAACACCGGGGAGCTGTTTTTT.

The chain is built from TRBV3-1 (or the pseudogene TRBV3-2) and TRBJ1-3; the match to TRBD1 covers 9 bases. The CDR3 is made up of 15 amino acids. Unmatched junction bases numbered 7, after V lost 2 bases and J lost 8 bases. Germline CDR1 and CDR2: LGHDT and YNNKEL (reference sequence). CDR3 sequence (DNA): TGTGCCAGCAGCCAACGAGGACAGGGGAAAGACACCATATATTTT. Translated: CASSQRGQGKDTIYF.